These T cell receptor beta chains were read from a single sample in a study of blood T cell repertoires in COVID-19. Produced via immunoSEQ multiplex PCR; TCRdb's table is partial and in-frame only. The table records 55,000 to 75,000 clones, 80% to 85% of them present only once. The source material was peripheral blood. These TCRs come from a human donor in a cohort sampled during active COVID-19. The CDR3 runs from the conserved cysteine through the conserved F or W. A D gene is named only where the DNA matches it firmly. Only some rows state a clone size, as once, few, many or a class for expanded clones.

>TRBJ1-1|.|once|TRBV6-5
CASSTPGEAFF
TGTGCCAGCAGTACCCCCGGGGAAGCTTTCTTT
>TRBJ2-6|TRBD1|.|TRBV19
CASSLGQVYSGANVLTF
TGTGCCAGTAGTCTCGGACAGGTGTACTCTGGGGCCAACGTCCTGACTTTC
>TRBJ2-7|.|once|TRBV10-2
CASSDPPGLSGYEQYF
TGCGCCAGCAGTGATCCCCCCGGACTATCAGGGTACGAGCAGTACTTC
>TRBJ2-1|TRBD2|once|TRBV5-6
CASSPRTSGRPPSYNEQFF
TGTGCCAGCAGCCCCCGGACTAGCGGGAGACCCCCCTCCTACAATGAGCAGTTCTTC
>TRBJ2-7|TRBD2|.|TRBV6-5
CASSPAGDLTYEQYF
TGTGCCAGCAGTCCAGCGGGAGATCTAACCTACGAGCAGTACTTC
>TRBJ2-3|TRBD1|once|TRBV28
CASSFPLRTGTTDTQYF
TGTGCCAGCAGTTTCCCTCTCAGGACAGGGACAACAGATACGCAGTATTTT
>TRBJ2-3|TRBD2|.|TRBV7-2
CASSLRLAGADTQYF
TGTGCCAGCAGCTTAAGACTAGCGGGAGCAGATACGCAGTATTTT
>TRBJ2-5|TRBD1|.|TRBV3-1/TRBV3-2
CASSQDHRQGADETQYF
TGTGCCAGCAGCCAAGATCACCGACAGGGGGCCGATGAGACCCAGTACTTC
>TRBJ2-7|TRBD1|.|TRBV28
CASSLDRAPYEQYF
TGTGCCAGCAGTTTGGACAGGGCCCCCTACGAGCAGTACTTC
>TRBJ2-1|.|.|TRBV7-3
CASSLLGSVNEQFF
TGTGCCAGCAGCCTCCTAGGGAGTGTCAATGAGCAGTTCTTC
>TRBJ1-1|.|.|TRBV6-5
CASSYAQYTEAFF
TGTGCCAGCAGTTACGCACAGTACACTGAAGCTTTCTTT
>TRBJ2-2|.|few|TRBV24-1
CATSDPSTPVTTGELFF
TGTGCCACCAGTGACCCGTCGACACCCGTCACGACCGGGGAGCTGTTTTTT
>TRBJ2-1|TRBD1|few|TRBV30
CAWSIQQGNEQFF
TGTGCCTGGAGTATCCAACAGGGGAATGAGCAGTTCTTC
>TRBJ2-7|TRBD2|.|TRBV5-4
CASSGGLAREQYF
TGTGCCAGCAGCGGGGGACTAGCCCGCGAGCAGTACTTC
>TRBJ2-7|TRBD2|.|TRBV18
CASSPRGLAFSQSYEQYF
TGTGCCAGCTCACCGCGGGGACTAGCTTTTTCCCAATCCTACGAGCAGTACTTC
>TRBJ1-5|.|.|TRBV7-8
CASSLSAGFQPQHF
TGTGCCAGCAGCTTATCCGCAGGGTTTCAGCCCCAGCATTTT
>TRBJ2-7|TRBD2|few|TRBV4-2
CASSHLAGEPCRNEQYF
TGTGCCAGCAGCCATTTAGCGGGAGAGCCTTGTAGGAACGAGCAGTACTTC
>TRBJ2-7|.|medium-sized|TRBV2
CASSLANYEQYF
TGTGCCAGCAGTCTAGCGAACTACGAGCAGTACTTC
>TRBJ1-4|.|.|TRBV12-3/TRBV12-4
CASGGATNEKLFF
TGTGCCAGCGGGGGGGCAACTAATGAAAAACTGTTTTTT
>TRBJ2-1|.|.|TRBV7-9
CASSLDFGSSGEQFF
TGTGCCAGCAGCTTAGATTTCGGGAGTTCGGGTGAGCAGTTCTTC
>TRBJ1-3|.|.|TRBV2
CASIFSGGTGNTIYF
TGTGCCAGCATTTTCTCGGGGGGTACTGGAAACACCATATATTTT
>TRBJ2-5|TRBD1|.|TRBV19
CACRQGALGTQYF
TGTGCCTGCCGACAGGGCGCATTGGGGACCCAGTACTTC
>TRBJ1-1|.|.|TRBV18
CASSRGTVVPEAFF
TGTGCCAGCTCAAGGGGGACGGTGGTACCTGAAGCTTTCTTT
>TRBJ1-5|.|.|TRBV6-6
CASTAKGRSANQPQHF
TGTGCCAGCACCGCAAAAGGGAGGTCTGCCAATCAGCCCCAGCATTTT
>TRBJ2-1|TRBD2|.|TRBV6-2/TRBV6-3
CASSPSGSYNEQFF
TGTGCCAGCAGCCCTAGCGGATCCTACAATGAGCAGTTCTTC
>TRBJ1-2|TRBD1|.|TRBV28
CASSLGGQDDYGYTF
TGTGCCAGCAGTTTAGGAGGACAGGACGACTATGGCTACACCTTC